The 18 T cell receptor beta chains listed next were all sequenced from one sample in a study of T cell responses to AZD1222 COVID-19 vaccine. Only in-frame clones appear in the TCRdb table, and some are missing; sequencing was by immunoSEQ multiplex PCR. The data hold roughly 180,000 clones, with around nine tenths observed a single time. This sample comprised peripheral blood, obtained on day 0 of AZD1222 vaccination. These receptors all come from an adult in good health.

The chain uses TRBV6-5 and TRBJ1-3, with D possibly matching TRBD1 (5 bases). CDR1 and CDR2 from the germline V gene are MNHEY and SVGAGI. Deletions cut 2 bases from V and 3 bases from J, with 11 bases between. This CDR3 comprises 15 residues. CDR3 sequence: CASSYNTGLGNTIYF. CDR3 DNA: TGTGCCAGCAGTTACAACACGGGGCTTGGAAACACCATATATTTT.

The chain joins TRBV5-1 to TRBJ2-5; possibly TRBD1 or TRBD2 for D (6 bases each). There are 13 residues in the CDR3. The germline gives CDR1 SGHRS, CDR2 YFSETQ. V lost 5 bases and J lost 2, with 10 bases in between. The chain's CDR3 is CASRAGTQETQYF. CDR3 nucleotides: TGCGCCAGCAGGGCGGGGACACAAGAGACCCAGTACTTC.

This chain uses TRBV9 with TRBJ1-4, with 9 bases lining up with TRBD1. J gave up 8 bases and V 3 bases, and 11 bases lay outside the gene matches. The germline CDR1 and CDR2 sequences are SGDLS and YYNGEE. The CDR3 sequence is 16 residues long. CDR3 residues: CASSAGQGTLVEKLFF. CDR3 nucleotides: TGTGCCAGCAGCGCGGGACAGGGTACTTTGGTGGAAAAACTGTTTTTT.

CDR3: CASSLVEGTYEQYF. The CDR3 nucleotides read TGTGCCAGCAGCTTGGTTGAGGGGACCTACGAGCAGTACTTC. The chain employs TRBV5-6 and TRBJ2-7; D is perhaps TRBD1 or TRBD2 (5 bases each). Germline V lookup: CDR1 SGHDT, CDR2 YYEEEE. Trimming took off 0 bases at V and 2 bases at J, with 9 bases between the two ends. The CDR3 covers 14 residues.

The chain has TRBV9 and TRBJ1-5; tentative D call: TRBD1 (6 bases). CDR1 and CDR2 from the germline V gene are SGDLS and YYNGEE. Between the trimmed V and J ends, which lost 7 bases and 7 bases, there was a span of 18 bases. The CDR3 is 14 residues long. The CDR3 coding sequence is TGTGCCAGCGCATGCAGGGGCGAGGGACAGCCCCAGCATTTT. Translation: CASACRGEGQPQHF.

The chain joins TRBV2 to TRBJ1-5; D is uncertain. V lost 8 bases to trimming and J lost 1 base, with 15 bases between them. This CDR3 is 15 amino acids long. Germline-derived CDR1 and CDR2 are SNHLY and FYNNEI. The CDR3 DNA reads TGTGCCAGCCTACAGATAATCTACAGCAATCAGCCCCAGCATTTT. The encoded protein is CASLQIIYSNQPQHF.

V gene TRBV28 combines with J gene TRBJ1-1; D call uncertain. The CDR3 spans 15 residues. Germline loops: CDR1 MDHEN, CDR2 SYDVKM. With 10 bases removed from V and 10 bases from J, the gap between germline ends came to 28 bases. Written as DNA, the CDR3 is TGTGCCACTCGAGGAGGGAATATTACACGGCAGAGAGCTTTCTTT. This sequence encodes CATRGGNITRQRAFF.

This clone was recorded a few times. The chain recombines TRBV4-2 with TRBJ2-6; TRBD2 matches at 10 bases. The V gene's germline CDR1 is LGHNA and CDR2 YNFKEQ. The CDR3 runs 19 residues. After removal of 4 bases from V and 0 bases from J, the junction contained 9 bases not matched to a gene. CDR3 nucleotide sequence: TGTGCCAGCAGCCGCAGCGGGGGGGCATTCCACTCTGGGGCCAACGTCCTGACTTTC. Its protein is CASSRSGGAFHSGANVLTF.

V is TRBV28 and J is TRBJ1-1; D unclear. Between the trimmed V and J ends, which lost 6 bases and 2 bases, there was a span of 4 bases. The CDR3 is 11 residues long. From germline, CDR1 is MDHEN and CDR2 SYDVKM. Here the CDR3 reads CASRPNTEAFF. The CDR3 DNA sequence: TGTGCCAGCAGACCTAACACTGAAGCTTTCTTT.

The chain carries TRBV2 and TRBJ2-7; possible D gene TRBD2, 7 bases. The CDR3 is 16 amino acids. Germline V gives CDR1 SNHLY, CDR2 FYNNEI. Between the trimmed V and J ends, which lost 6 bases and 2 bases, there was a span of 20 bases. CDR3 in amino acids: CASRTGTNRQAYEQYF. The DNA for the CDR3 is TGTGCCAGCAGAACTGGGACTAACCGACAGGCCTACGAGCAGTACTTC.

The V call is TRBV18, the J call TRBJ1-2; D gene unclear. The CDR3 has 17 amino acids. The germline gives CDR1 KGHSH, CDR2 LQKENI. With 0 bases removed from V and 2 bases from J, the gap between germline ends came to 16 bases. This CDR3 is CASSPPASWSTNYGYTF. CDR3 sequence (DNA): TGTGCCAGCTCACCACCGGCCTCCTGGTCAACCAACTATGGCTACACCTTC.

The genes are TRBV12-3 or TRBV12-4 and TRBJ2-1; D is ambiguous. Trimming left V 7 bases short and J 7 bases short, with 8 bases between. This CDR3 has 11 residues. The CDR3, as DNA: TGTGCCAGCAATCCCCGGAATGAGCAGTTCTTC. Translating it yields CASNPRNEQFF.

The V call is TRBV27, the J call TRBJ2-7, with D unclear. CDR3 length equals 14 residues. Trimming took off 2 bases at V and 1 base at J, with 9 bases between the two ends. Germline V gene lookup returns CDR1 MNHEY and CDR2 SMNVEV (reference sequence). CDR3 sequence: CASSLITSSYEQYF. CDR3 DNA: TGTGCCAGCAGTTTAATCACCTCTTCCTACGAGCAGTACTTC.

The count of this clone is one. The chain joins TRBV7-2 to TRBJ2-3; 12 bases agree with TRBD2. V was pared by 3 bases and J by 6 bases, with 7 bases of the junction left unmatched. Looked up from germline, CDR1 is SGHTA and CDR2 is FQGNSA. This CDR3 has 16 residues. This CDR3 reads CASSFLAGGPEDTQYF. The CDR3 DNA sequence: TGTGCCAGCAGCTTTCTAGCGGGGGGGCCGGAGGATACGCAGTATTTT.

The rearrangement links TRBV28 to TRBJ2-7, with TRBD1 matching over 7 bases. Germline-derived CDR1 and CDR2 are MDHEN and SYDVKM. Trimming cost V 11 bases and J 2 bases; bases outside gene matches: 18. The CDR3 spans 16 residues. CDR3 loop: CAPTTSQGTVAYEQYF. The CDR3 coding sequence is TGTGCCCCAACGACCAGCCAAGGGACAGTAGCCTACGAGCAGTACTTC.

This clone was counted once. This chain links TRBV11-3 with TRBJ2-2, with D unresolved. The CDR3 runs to 14 residues. Per the germline V gene, CDR1 is SGHNT and CDR2 is YENEEA. Trimming stripped 1 base from V and 2 bases from J, with 5 bases between. CDR3 nucleotides: TGTGCCAGCAGCTTAGGGCCTAACACCGGGGAGCTGTTTTTT. Its translation: CASSLGPNTGELFF. The complete variable domain, with remaining parts taken from reference TRBV11-3 and TRBJ2-2, reads EAGVVQSPRYKIIEKKQPVAFWCNPISGHNTLYWYLQNLGQGPELLIRYENEEAVDDSQLPKDRFSAERLKGVDSTLKIQPAELGDSAVYLCASSLGPNTGELFFGEGSRLTVL.

The count of this clone is one. The chain joins TRBV30 to TRBJ1-1; 7 bases fit TRBD1. CDR3 length: 15 residues. Germline assignment: CDR1 GTSNPN and CDR2 SVGIG (reference sequence). V lost 5 bases to trimming and J lost 1 base; unmatched junction nucleotides: 10. CDR3 nucleotide sequence: TGTGCCTGGTGGGTACAGGGGTCTTGGAACACTGAAGCTTTCTTT. Residues: CAWWVQGSWNTEAFF.

The genes are TRBV6-5 and TRBJ1-1, with D tentatively TRBD1 (5 bases). CDR3 length: 14 residues. Germline V gene lookup returns CDR1 MNHEY and CDR2 SVGAGI. V was cut by 5 bases and J by 9 bases, with 19 bases left in between. The CDR3 loop is CASSRPGGNRQAFF. CDR3 in DNA: TGTGCCAGCAGTCGACCCGGGGGGAATCGGCAAGCTTTCTTT.